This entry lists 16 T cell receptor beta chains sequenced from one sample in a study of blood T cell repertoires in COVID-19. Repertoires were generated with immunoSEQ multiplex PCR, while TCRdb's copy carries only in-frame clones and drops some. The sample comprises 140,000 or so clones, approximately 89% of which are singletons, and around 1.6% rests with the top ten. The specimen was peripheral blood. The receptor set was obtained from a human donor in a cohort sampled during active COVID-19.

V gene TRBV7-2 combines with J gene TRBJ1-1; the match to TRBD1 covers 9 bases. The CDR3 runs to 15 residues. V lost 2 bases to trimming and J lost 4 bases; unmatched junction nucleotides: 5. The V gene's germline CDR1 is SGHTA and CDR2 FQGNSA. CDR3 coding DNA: TGTGCCAGCAGCTTAACAACAGGGGGCATCACTGAAGCTTTCTTT. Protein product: CASSLTTGGITEAFF.

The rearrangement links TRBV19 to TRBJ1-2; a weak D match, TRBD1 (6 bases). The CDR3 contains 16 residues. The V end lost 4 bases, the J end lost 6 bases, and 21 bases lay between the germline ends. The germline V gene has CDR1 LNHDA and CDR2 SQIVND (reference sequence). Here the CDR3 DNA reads TGTGCCAGTAGTAGCGCCTCAGGGGTGTTTTTTGATGGCTACACCTTC. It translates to CASSSASGVFFDGYTF.

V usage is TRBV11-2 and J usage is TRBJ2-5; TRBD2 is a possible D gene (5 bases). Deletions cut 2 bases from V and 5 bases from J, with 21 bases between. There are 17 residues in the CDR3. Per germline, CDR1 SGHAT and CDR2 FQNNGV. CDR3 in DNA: TGTGCCAGCAGCTTAAGCCCGTCCGCGGGCAGTAGGGAGACCCAGTACTTC. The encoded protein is CASSLSPSAGSRETQYF.

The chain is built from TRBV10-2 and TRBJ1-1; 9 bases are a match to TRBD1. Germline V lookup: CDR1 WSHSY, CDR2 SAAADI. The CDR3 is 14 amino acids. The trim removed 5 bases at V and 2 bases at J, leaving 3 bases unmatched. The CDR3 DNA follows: TGCGCCAGCAGTTTGGACAGGGGAAACACTGAAGCTTTCTTT. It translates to CASSLDRGNTEAFF.

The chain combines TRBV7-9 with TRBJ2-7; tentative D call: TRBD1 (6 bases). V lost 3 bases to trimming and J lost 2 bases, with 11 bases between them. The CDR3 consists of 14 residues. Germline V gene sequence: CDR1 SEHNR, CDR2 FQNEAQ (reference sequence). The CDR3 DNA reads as TGTGCCAGCAGCTTCGGACAGATTGCCTACGAGCAGTACTTC. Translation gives CASSFGQIAYEQYF.

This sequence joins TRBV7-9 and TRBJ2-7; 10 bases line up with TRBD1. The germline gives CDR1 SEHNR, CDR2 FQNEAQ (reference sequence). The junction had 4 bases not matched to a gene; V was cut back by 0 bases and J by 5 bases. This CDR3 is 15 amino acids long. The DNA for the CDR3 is TGTGCCAGCAGCTTAGCGAGACAGGGGGCCGACGAGCAGTACTTC. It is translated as CASSLARQGADEQYF.

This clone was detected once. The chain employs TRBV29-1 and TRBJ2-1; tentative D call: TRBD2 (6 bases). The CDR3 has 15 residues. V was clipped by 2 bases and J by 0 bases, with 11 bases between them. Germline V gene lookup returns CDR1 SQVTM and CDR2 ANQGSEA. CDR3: CSVELEGSSYNEQFF. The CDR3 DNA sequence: TGCAGCGTTGAATTGGAGGGGAGCTCCTACAATGAGCAGTTCTTC.

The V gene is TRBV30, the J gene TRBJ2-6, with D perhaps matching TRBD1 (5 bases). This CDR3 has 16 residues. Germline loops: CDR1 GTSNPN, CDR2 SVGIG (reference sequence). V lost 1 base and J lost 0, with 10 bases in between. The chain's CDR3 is CAWSAPQVSGANVLTF. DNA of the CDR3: TGTGCCTGGAGTGCCCCACAGGTCTCTGGGGCCAACGTCCTGACTTTC.

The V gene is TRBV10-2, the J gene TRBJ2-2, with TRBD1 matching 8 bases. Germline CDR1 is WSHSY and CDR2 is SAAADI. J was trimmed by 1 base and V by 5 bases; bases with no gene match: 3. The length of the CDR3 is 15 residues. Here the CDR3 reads CASSTGTGNTGELFF. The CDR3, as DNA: TGCGCCAGCAGTACCGGGACAGGGAACACCGGGGAGCTGTTTTTT.

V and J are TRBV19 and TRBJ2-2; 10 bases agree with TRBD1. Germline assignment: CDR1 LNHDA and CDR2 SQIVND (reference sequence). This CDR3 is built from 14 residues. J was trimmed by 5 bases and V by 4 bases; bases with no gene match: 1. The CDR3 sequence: CASSKDRGTGELFF. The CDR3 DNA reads TGTGCCAGTAGTAAGGACAGGGGGACCGGGGAGCTGTTTTTT.

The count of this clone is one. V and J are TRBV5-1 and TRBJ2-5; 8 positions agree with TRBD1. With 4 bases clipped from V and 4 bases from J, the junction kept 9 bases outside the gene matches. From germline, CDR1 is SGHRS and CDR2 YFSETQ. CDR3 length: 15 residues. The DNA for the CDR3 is TGCGCCAGCAGCAAGGACAGGGAAAGAAGAGAGACCCAGTACTTC. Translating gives CASSKDRERRETQYF.

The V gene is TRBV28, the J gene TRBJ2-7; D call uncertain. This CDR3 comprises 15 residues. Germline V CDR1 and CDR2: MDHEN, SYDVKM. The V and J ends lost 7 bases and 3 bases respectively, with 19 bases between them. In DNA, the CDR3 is TGTGCCAGCATTCCTGCTCTGGGCATCTACTACGAGCAGTACTTC. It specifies CASIPALGIYYEQYF.

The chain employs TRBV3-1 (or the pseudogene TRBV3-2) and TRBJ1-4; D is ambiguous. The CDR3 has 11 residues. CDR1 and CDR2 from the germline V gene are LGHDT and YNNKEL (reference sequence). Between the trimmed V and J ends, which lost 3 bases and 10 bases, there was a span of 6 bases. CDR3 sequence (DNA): TGTGCCAGCAGCCAGAGTGGAAAACTGTTTTTT. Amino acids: CASSQSGKLFF.

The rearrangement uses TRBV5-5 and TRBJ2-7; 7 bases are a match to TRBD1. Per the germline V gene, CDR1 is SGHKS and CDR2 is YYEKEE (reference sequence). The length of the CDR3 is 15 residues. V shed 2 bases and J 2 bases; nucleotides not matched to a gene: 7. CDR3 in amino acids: CASSFRGSGTYEQYF. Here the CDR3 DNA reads TGTGCCAGCAGCTTCAGGGGGTCCGGTACCTACGAGCAGTACTTC.

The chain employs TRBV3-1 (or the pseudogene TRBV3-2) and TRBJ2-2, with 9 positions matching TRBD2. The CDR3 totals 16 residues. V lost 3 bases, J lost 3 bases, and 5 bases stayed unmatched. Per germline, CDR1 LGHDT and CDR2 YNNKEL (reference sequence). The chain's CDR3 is CASSHIVAGDTGELFF. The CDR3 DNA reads TGTGCCAGCAGCCATATTGTAGCGGGGGACACCGGGGAGCTGTTTTTT.

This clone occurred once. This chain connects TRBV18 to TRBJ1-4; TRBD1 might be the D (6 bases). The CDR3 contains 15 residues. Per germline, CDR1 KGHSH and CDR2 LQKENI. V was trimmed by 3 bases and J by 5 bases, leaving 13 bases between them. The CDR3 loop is CASSPFGQLNEKLFF. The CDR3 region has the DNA TGTGCCAGCTCACCTTTCGGACAGTTGAATGAAAAACTGTTTTTT.